Given below is one T cell receptor beta chain in context. Its antigen is unknown. The germline V gene has CDR1 MNHNS and CDR2 SASEGT. V lost 6 bases to trimming and J lost 3 bases; unmatched junction nucleotides: 17. The CDR3 loop spans 18 amino acids. The Oncomine TCR Beta short-read assay generated sequence data from the DNA of cultured CD4+ T cells. TCRdb re-derived calls from the PCR reads in MiXCR, one entry per CDR3 protein. The sample contains 15,000 to 20,000 distinct CDR3 sequences, more than 50% of which appear only once. The treatment: roughly 11-day PBMC culture with coronavirus spike peptide pools or control peptides (ViraFEST assay). First, ViraFEST expanded antigen-specific T cells with peptide pools, and next it sequenced the TCRs. The entry originates in a study of vaccination and CD4 T cells after COVID-19.

V is TRBV6-1 and J is TRBJ1-2; TRBD1 matches at 9 bases. Sample: CD4+ T cells from blood, cultured in vitro, taken before SARS-CoV-2 vaccination. The TCR comes from a human donor who had recovered from COVID-19. CDR3: CASRGVIGDRAGDYGYTF. For the CDR3, the DNA is TGTGCCAGCAGAGGGGTTATAGGGGACAGGGCAGGGGACTATGGCTACACCTTC.